Below, 16 T cell receptor beta chains from the same sample are listed, as sequenced in a study of blood T cell repertoires in COVID-19. Libraries were prepared by immunoSEQ multiplex PCR; TCRdb keeps only in-frame clonotypes and omits some of them. Of about 80,000 clones in the sample, around 80% were seen once. What was sequenced was peripheral blood. The receptors here all came from a human donor in a cohort sampled during active COVID-19.

This clone was detected only once. J is TRBJ2-7 and V is TRBV7-2; perhaps TRBD2 as D (7 bases). V was trimmed by 3 bases and J by 1 base, leaving 10 bases between them. CDR3 size: 14 residues. The germline V gene encodes CDR1 SGHTA and CDR2 FQGNSA. For the CDR3, the DNA is TGTGCCAGCAGCTTTGGGGGGGCTTCCTACGAGCAGTACTTC. As protein: CASSFGGASYEQYF.

This clone came up once. The chain links TRBV7-2 to TRBJ2-3; D gene ambiguous. The CDR3 covers 15 residues. Trimming left V 5 bases short and J 4 bases short, with 16 bases between. Germline V lookup: CDR1 SGHTA, CDR2 FQGNSA. The CDR3 coding sequence is TGTGCCAGCAGCCCAAGTGGCGGCCACTCAGATACGCAGTATTTT. The encoded protein is CASSPSGGHSDTQYF.

The chain links TRBV7-2 to TRBJ2-2, with D tentatively TRBD1 (5 bases). V gave up 2 bases and J gave up 2 bases, with 6 bases separating them. Germline V CDR1 and CDR2: SGHTA, FQGNSA. This CDR3 has 14 amino acids. This chain's CDR3 is CASSLQGNTGELFF. In nucleotides, the CDR3 is TGTGCCAGCAGCTTACAGGGTAACACCGGGGAGCTGTTTTTT.

The rearrangement joins TRBV7-2 to TRBJ2-3, with 12 positions matching TRBD2. This CDR3 contains 18 residues. Germline CDR1 SGHTA, CDR2 FQGNSA. With 5 bases clipped from V and 0 bases from J, the junction kept 9 bases outside the gene matches. The CDR3 is CASSPGWLAGGSTDTQYF. The DNA of the CDR3 is TGTGCCAGCAGCCCTGGCTGGCTAGCGGGGGGGAGCACAGATACGCAGTATTTT.

The gene calls are TRBV5-1 and TRBJ1-4; D not resolved. V shed 0 bases and J shed 4 bases, with 13 bases lying between them. This CDR3 comprises 16 residues. Germline CDR1 and CDR2: SGHRS and YFSETQ. The CDR3 region is CASSLEPTNFNEKLFF. For the CDR3, the DNA is TGCGCCAGCAGCTTGGAGCCGACTAACTTTAATGAAAAACTGTTTTTT.

The J gene is TRBJ1-5, the V gene TRBV18; D is uncertain. Per germline, CDR1 KGHSH and CDR2 LQKENI. CDR3 size: 14 residues. V was clipped by 6 bases and J by 7 bases, with 16 bases between them. The CDR3 DNA sequence: TGTGCCAGCTCCCGAGGCGCCTCTGAACAGCCCCAGCATTTT. Translation: CASSRGASEQPQHF.

CDR3 amino acids: CASSLAEGQGAAGELFF. CDR3 bases: TGCGCCAGCAGCTTGGCCGAGGGACAGGGGGCGGCCGGGGAGCTGTTTTTT. The rearrangement joins TRBV5-1 to TRBJ2-2; 12 bases match TRBD1. After removal of 0 bases from V and 6 bases from J, the junction contained 6 bases not matched to a gene. CDR3 length: 17 residues. Germline V gene lookup returns CDR1 SGHRS and CDR2 YFSETQ. The variable domain in full, completed from reference TRBV5-1 and TRBJ2-2, reads KAGVTQTPRYLIKTRGQQVTLSCSPISGHRSVSWYQQTPGQGLQFLFEYFSETQRNKGNFPGRFSGRQFSNSRSEMNVSTLELGDSALYLCASSLAEGQGAAGELFFGEGSRLTVL.

This clone was recorded once. The J gene is TRBJ1-2, the V gene TRBV5-1, with TRBD1 matching 8 bases. CDR1 SGHRS and CDR2 YFSETQ come from the germline V gene. Losses at the gene ends were 5 bases for V and 7 bases for J; bases not matched to a gene: 4. CDR3 length equals 12 residues. The CDR3 sequence: CASSLQGVGYTF. Here the CDR3 DNA reads TGCGCCAGCAGTTTACAGGGGGTTGGCTACACCTTC.

This clone was recorded only once. The V call is TRBV11-2, the J call TRBJ1-4; no definite D call. Germline V CDR1 and CDR2: SGHAT, FQNNGV. V was cut by 2 bases and J by 1 base, with 8 bases left in between. The CDR3 has 15 residues. CDR3 residues: CASSLSGLTNEKLFF. The CDR3 nucleotides read TGTGCCAGCAGCTTATCAGGACTAACTAATGAAAAACTGTTTTTT. Full variable domain (missing parts from reference TRBV11-2 and TRBJ1-4): EAGVAQSPRYKIIEKRQSVAFWCNPISGHATLYWYQQILGQGPKLLIQFQNNGVVDDSQLPKDRFSAERLKGVDSTLKIQPAKLEDSAVYLCASSLSGLTNEKLFFGSGTQLSVL.

The chain has TRBV5-1 and TRBJ2-2; D is perhaps TRBD1 (8 bases). Between the trimmed V and J ends, which lost 4 bases and 5 bases, there was a span of 15 bases. CDR1 and CDR2 (germline): SGHRS, YFSETQ. The CDR3 is made up of 15 amino acids. CDR3 sequence: CASSPDRGGTGELFF. The CDR3 coding sequence is TGCGCCAGCAGCCCCGACAGGGGAGGGACCGGGGAGCTGTTTTTT.

The genes are TRBV7-9 and TRBJ2-2; D is undetermined. Germline V CDR1 and CDR2: SEHNR, FQNEAQ (reference sequence). CDR3 length equals 14 residues. The V end lost 10 bases, the J end lost 0 bases, and 12 bases lay between the germline ends. CDR3 residues: CATKRHSNTGELFF. DNA of the CDR3: TGTGCCACCAAGAGGCACTCGAACACCGGGGAGCTGTTTTTT. Using reference TRBV7-9 and TRBJ2-2 for the parts outside the CDR3, the full variable domain is DTGVSQNPRHKITKRGQNVTFRCDPISEHNRLYWYRQTLGQGPEFLTYFQNEAQLEKSRLLSDRFSAERPKGSFSTLEIQRTEQGDSAMYLCATKRHSNTGELFFGEGSRLTVL.

The chain recombines TRBV19 with TRBJ1-2; weak D call: TRBD1 (6 bases). Per germline, CDR1 LNHDA and CDR2 SQIVND (reference sequence). V lost 5 bases and J 3 bases, leaving 16 bases between the germline ends. The CDR3 consists of 15 residues. In DNA, the CDR3 is TGTGCCAGTAGTTCAGGGGCAGCCAACTACTATGGCTACACCTTC. This codes for CASSSGAANYYGYTF.

The chain recombines TRBV1 with TRBJ2-7; the D segment call TRBD1 is taken from the table without a DNA check. TRBV1 is a pseudogene segment. CDR3 length equals 17 residues. Written as DNA, the CDR3 is TGCACCAGCAGCCCCCCCGCCGGGACACCCAGCCCCTACGAGCAGTACTTC. Translating gives CTSSPPAGTPSPYEQYF.

CDR3 in DNA: TGCGCCAGCAGCCTCTACGGTCCGGGACAGGGATCCTACGAGCAGTACTTC. Protein: CASSLYGPGQGSYEQYF. J is TRBJ2-7 and V is TRBV4-1; TRBD1 matches at 9 bases. The V and J ends lost 4 bases and 1 base, in that order; junction bases with no gene match: 11. The length of the CDR3 is 17 residues. The germline CDR1 and CDR2 sequences are MGHRA and YSYEKL.

The rearrangement links TRBV12-3 or TRBV12-4 to TRBJ1-2; 8 positions agree with TRBD1. Losses at the gene ends were 4 bases for V and 7 bases for J; bases not matched to a gene: 5. This CDR3 spans 13 amino acids. The CDR3 sequence is CASSWDRRGGYTF. CDR3 bases: TGTGCCAGCAGTTGGGACAGGAGGGGTGGCTACACCTTC.

The CDR3 coding sequence is TGTGCCAGCAGTTTACCAGGGGGCTATGGCTACACCTTC. Protein: CASSLPGGYGYTF. This chain connects TRBV27 to TRBJ1-2; 7 nucleotides agree with TRBD1. J gave up 4 bases and V 2 bases, and 1 base lay outside the gene matches. Germline CDR1 MNHEY, CDR2 SMNVEV (reference sequence). The CDR3 contains 13 residues.